The rows below give T cell receptor beta chains drawn from one sample of a study of graft-versus-host responses after intestinal transplantation. Method: immunoSEQ multiplex PCR; TCRdb's copy keeps in-frame clones and lacks some. Here the sample spans about 43,000 clones, about 94% being singletons. The sequencing here drew on PBMCs, taken approximately 360 days after intestinal transplant. The receptors derive from a human patient who received an intestinal transplant, so some T cells may come from the graft donor. The CDR3 runs from the conserved cysteine through the conserved F or W. D genes are given only for firm matches. Clone size is shown for a subset of rows, as once, few, many or a class of expanded clone.

size	V	J	D	CDR3	DNA
NA	TRBV6-5	TRBJ2-2	NA	CASRPGIAFTGELFF	TGTGCCAGCAGGCCCGGGATTGCTTTCACCGGGGAGCTGTTTTTT
NA	TRBV2	TRBJ2-7	TRBD1	CASSPSGTGVSYEQYF	TGTGCCAGCAGTCCGTCCGGGACAGGGGTCTCCTACGAGCAGTACTTC
NA	TRBV2	TRBJ1-6	NA	CASSAGREDREPPLHF	TGTGCCAGCAGCGCGGGACGCGAGGACCGGGAACCCCCCCTCCACTTT
NA	TRBV7-7	TRBJ2-1	NA	CASSPTSWNEQFF	TGTGCCAGCAGCCCGACTAGTTGGAATGAGCAGTTCTTC
NA	TRBV5-6	TRBJ1-5	TRBD1	CASSLAYWGQSNQPQHF	TGTGCCAGCAGCTTGGCCTATTGGGGACAGAGCAATCAGCCCCAGCATTTT
once	TRBV4-1	TRBJ2-1	NA	CASSSREFRFF	TGCGCCAGCAGCTCCAGGGAGTTCCGGTTCTTC
NA	TRBV9	TRBJ2-1	NA	CASSVGGAWTAFNEQFF	TGTGCCAGCAGCGTAGGAGGTGCGTGGACAGCTTTCAATGAGCAGTTCTTC
NA	TRBV4-2	TRBJ1-5	TRBD1	CASSQETGRAEQPQHF	TGTGCCAGCAGCCAAGAGACAGGGAGGGCAGAGCAGCCCCAGCATTTT
NA	TRBV5-6	TRBJ1-5	NA	CASSQGTRSNQPQHF	TGTGCCAGCAGCCAAGGGACGAGGAGCAATCAGCCCCAGCATTTT
NA	TRBV7-3	TRBJ2-1	NA	CASSPRWSNEQFF	TGTGCCAGCAGCCCCCGTTGGAGCAATGAGCAGTTCTTC
NA	TRBV11-1	TRBJ2-7	TRBD1	CASSWGTESYEQYF	TGTGCCAGCAGCTGGGGGACAGAATCCTACGAGCAGTACTTC
NA	TRBV7-3	TRBJ2-5	NA	CASSRLGEEQETQYF	TGTGCCAGCAGCCGCCTGGGAGAGGAACAAGAGACCCAGTACTTC
NA	TRBV6-5	TRBJ2-1	NA	CASSYGQATHNEQFF	TGTGCCAGCAGTTACGGGCAGGCAACCCACAATGAGCAGTTCTTC
NA	TRBV15	TRBJ2-7	TRBD2	CATSTGGIRSYEQYF	TGTGCCACCAGTACGGGAGGGATCCGGTCCTACGAGCAGTACTTC
NA	TRBV19	TRBJ2-5	TRBD2	CASHSGSSETQYF	TGTGCCAGCCATAGCGGGAGCTCAGAGACCCAGTACTTC
NA	TRBV5-1	TRBJ2-1	TRBD2	CASSSALAGGLNEQFF	TGCGCCAGCAGCTCCGCCCTAGCGGGAGGGCTCAATGAGCAGTTCTTC
NA	TRBV6-5	TRBJ1-1	NA	CASSYSRGDTEAFF	TGTGCCAGCAGTTACTCAAGGGGGGACACTGAAGCTTTCTTT
NA	TRBV11-2	TRBJ2-1	TRBD1	CASSLDPGQAVRHEQFF	TGTGCCAGCAGCTTAGACCCGGGACAGGCAGTTAGGCATGAGCAGTTCTTC
NA	TRBV29-1	TRBJ2-7	TRBD1	CSVLYYRGNYEQYF	TGCAGCGTTTTATACTACAGGGGGAACTACGAGCAGTACTTC
NA	TRBV14	TRBJ2-7	NA	CASSSFPRGETYEQYF	TGTGCCAGCAGCTCATTCCCCAGGGGGGAAACCTACGAGCAGTACTTC
NA	TRBV5-1	TRBJ2-5	TRBD1	CASSPDRGVETQYF	TGCGCCAGCAGCCCAGACAGGGGTGTAGAGACCCAGTACTTC
NA	TRBV30	TRBJ1-4	NA	CAWSHWGAREKLFF	TGTGCCTGGTCCCATTGGGGGGCGCGGGAAAAACTGTTTTTC
NA	TRBV28	TRBJ1-4	NA	CASRRAFNEKLFF	TGTGCCAGCAGGAGAGCTTTTAATGAAAAACTGTTTTTT
NA	TRBV5-4	TRBJ2-2	NA	CASEGRAGAGTRTGELFF	TGTGCCAGCGAAGGCCGAGCAGGGGCGGGGACCCGCACCGGGGAGCTGTTTTTT
NA	TRBV5-4	TRBJ2-3	TRBD2	CASSFKRGGTADTQYF	TGTGCCAGCAGCTTTAAGCGGGGGGGCACCGCAGATACGCAGTATTTT
NA	TRBV30	TRBJ1-2	NA	CAWSPGNGYTF	TGTGCCTGGAGTCCGGGGAATGGCTACACCTTC
NA	TRBV27	TRBJ2-7	NA	CASMAGPYEQYF	TGTGCCAGCATGGCGGGGCCCTACGAGCAGTACTTC
NA	TRBV2	TRBJ2-2	NA	CASSLQGSNTGELFF	TGTGCCAGCAGTCTACAGGGCTCGAACACCGGGGAGCTGTTTTTT
NA	TRBV5-1	TRBJ2-3	NA	CASSWGDSRTDTQYF	TGCGCCAGCAGCTGGGGGGACAGTCGCACAGATACGCAGTATTTT
once	TRBV14	TRBJ2-1	NA	CASSHPGLNEQFF	TGTGCCAGCAGCCACCCTGGACTCAATGAGCAGTTCTTC
NA	TRBV29-1	TRBJ1-2	TRBD1	CSVDGDRMDYGYTF	TGCAGCGTTGACGGGGACAGGATGGACTATGGCTACACCTTC
NA	TRBV2	TRBJ2-3	TRBD2	CASSEGGGGTDTQYF	TGTGCCAGCAGTGAAGGGGGAGGGGGCACAGATACGCAGTATTTT
NA	TRBV2	TRBJ1-5	NA	CASSDSNSNQPQHF	TGTGCCAGCAGTGACAGTAATAGCAATCAGCCCCAGCATTTT
few	TRBV30	TRBJ2-7	NA	CAWSLGSLGEQYF	TGTGCCTGGAGTCTTGGTTCTCTCGGCGAGCAGTACTTC
NA	TRBV15	TRBJ1-4	NA	CATSGVQQGVGNEKLFF	TGTGCCACCAGCGGGGTCCAACAGGGCGTTGGTAATGAAAAACTGTTTTTT